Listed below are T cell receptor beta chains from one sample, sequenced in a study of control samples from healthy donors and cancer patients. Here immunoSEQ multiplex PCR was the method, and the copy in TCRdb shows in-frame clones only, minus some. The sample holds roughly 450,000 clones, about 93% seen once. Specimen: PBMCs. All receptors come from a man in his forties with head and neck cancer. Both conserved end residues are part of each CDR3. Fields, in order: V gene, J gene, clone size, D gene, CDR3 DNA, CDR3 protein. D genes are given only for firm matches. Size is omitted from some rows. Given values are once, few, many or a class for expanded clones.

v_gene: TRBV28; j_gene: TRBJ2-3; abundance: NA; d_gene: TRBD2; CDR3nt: TGTGCCAGCAGCGTACTAGCGGGGGGTGTGACAGATACGCAGTATTTT; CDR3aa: CASSVLAGGVTDTQYF
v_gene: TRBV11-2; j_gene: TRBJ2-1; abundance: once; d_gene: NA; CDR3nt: TGTGCCAGCAGCTTAGTCTCTTCTAGCTTATCCTACAATGAGCAGTTCTTC; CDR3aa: CASSLVSSSLSYNEQFF
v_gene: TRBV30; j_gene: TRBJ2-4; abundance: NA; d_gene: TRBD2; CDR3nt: TGTGCCTGGAGTGTAGGACTAGTCAGCAAAAACATTCAGTACTTC; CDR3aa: CAWSVGLVSKNIQYF
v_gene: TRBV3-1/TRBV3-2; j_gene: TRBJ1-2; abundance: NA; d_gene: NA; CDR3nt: TGTGCCAGCAGCCAAGGGGGTGGAGTGGGAGGCTACACCTTC; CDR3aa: CASSQGGGVGGYTF
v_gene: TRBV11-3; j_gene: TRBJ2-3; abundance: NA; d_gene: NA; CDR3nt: TGTGCCAGCAGCTTAGGTCGAGGAGGGGCAGATACGCAGTATTTT; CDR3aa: CASSLGRGGADTQYF
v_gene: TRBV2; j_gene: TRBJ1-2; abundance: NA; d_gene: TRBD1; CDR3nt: TGTGCCAGCAGCTACGGGACAGGGGGCGGCTACACCTTC; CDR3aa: CASSYGTGGGYTF
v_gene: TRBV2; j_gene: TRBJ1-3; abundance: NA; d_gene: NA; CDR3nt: TGTGCCAGCAGTGATATATTCAGTGGGTACTCTGGAAACACCATATATTTT; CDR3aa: CASSDIFSGYSGNTIYF
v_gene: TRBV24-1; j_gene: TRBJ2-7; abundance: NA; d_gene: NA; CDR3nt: TGTGCCACCAGTGCCGGGTACGAGCAGTACTTC; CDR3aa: CATSAGYEQYF
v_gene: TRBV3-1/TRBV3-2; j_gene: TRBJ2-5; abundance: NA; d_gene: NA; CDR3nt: TGTGCCAGCAGCCAAACCACAGAAGAGACCCAGTACTTC; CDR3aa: CASSQTTEETQYF
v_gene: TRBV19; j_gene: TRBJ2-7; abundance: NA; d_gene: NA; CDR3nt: TGTGCCAGTAGTATCGGTAATGGCCCCCTATACGAGCAGTACTTC; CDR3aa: CASSIGNGPLYEQYF